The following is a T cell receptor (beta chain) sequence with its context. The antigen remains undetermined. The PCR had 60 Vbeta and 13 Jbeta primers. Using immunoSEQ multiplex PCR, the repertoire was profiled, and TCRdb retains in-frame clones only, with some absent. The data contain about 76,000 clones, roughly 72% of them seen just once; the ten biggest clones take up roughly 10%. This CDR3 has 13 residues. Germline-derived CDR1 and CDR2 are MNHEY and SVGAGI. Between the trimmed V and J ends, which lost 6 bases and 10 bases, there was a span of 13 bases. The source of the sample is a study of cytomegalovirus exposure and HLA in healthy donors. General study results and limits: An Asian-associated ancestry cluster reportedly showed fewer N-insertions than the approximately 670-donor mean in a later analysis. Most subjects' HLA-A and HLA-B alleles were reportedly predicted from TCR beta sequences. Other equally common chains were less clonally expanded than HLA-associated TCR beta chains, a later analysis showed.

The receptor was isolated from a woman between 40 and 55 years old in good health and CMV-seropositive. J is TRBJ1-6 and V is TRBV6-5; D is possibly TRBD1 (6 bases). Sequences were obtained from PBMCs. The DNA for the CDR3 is TGTGCCAGCAGACAGGGTCAGGTATCACCCCTCCACTTT. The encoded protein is CASRQGQVSPLHF.